This T cell receptor (beta chain) is drawn from a study of regulatory T cells in long-lasting Graves disease. Whole-study results and caveats: Among the persistent patients, approximately 2,900 public clonotypes were shared, more than the approximately 1,000 shared among new patients. Persistent disease showed a preference for TRBV28, TRBJ1-2 and TRBJ2-5. Newly diagnosed Graves' patients had higher TCR diversity than persistent ones. Analysis covered peripheral blood alone, not thyroid tissue.

The time point: persistent/refractory GD, antithyroid drugs over 5 years with positive TRAb. The TCR library was prepared using RNA isolated from PBMCs. V trimming: 1 base; J trimming: 6 bases; junction bases outside the gene matches: 16. CDR1 is SGDLS, CDR2 YYNGEE, per germline. This CDR3 spans 19 amino acids. About this clonotype: The antigen remains unidentified.

For TCR beta, libraries came from iRepertoire HTBI primers and Arm-PCR of CDR3 regions. TCRdb fed the multiplex PCR reads into MiXCR, producing one record per CDR3 protein. The sample holds 300,000 to 500,000 distinct CDR3 sequences, around 20% seen once. The specimen was peripheral blood mononuclear cells (PBMCs), collected when the disease was refractory, from a patient treated with antithyroid drugs. The V call is TRBV9, the J call TRBJ2-2; the match to TRBD2 covers 9 bases. This TCR came from a female donor with Graves disease. CDR3 region: CASSVLGLYRLADSGELFF. CDR3 DNA sequence: TGTGCCAGCAGCGTATTAGGTTTGTATCGACTAGCGGATTCCGGGGAGCTGTTTTTT.